The clone carrying this TCR beta chain was seen a few times. The antigen is not known. The sample is drawn from a study of post-analysis software for immune sequencing data. Broader study findings: Controls showed significantly higher normalized Chao1 diversity than did multiple sclerosis patients.

Unique molecular identifiers were carried by the TCR beta cDNA libraries. Via MiXCR, TCRdb re-called the PCR reads, giving one row per CDR3 protein. The table lists hundreds of thousands of distinct CDR3 sequences, around 27% of them singletons. Material: blood. The receptor was derived from a girl between 5 and 17 years old with multiple sclerosis.

CDR3 bases: TGTGCCAGCAGCTTACCAAACACAGGGGGCGTTACCAAAAACATTCAGTACTTC. It is translated as CASSLPNTGGVTKNIQYF. V usage is TRBV7-2 and J usage is TRBJ2-4; 9 bases line up with TRBD1. This CDR3 has 18 residues. The ends lost 2 bases at V and 2 bases at J; junction bases unmatched: 10. Germline V gene sequence: CDR1 SGHTA, CDR2 FQGNSA.